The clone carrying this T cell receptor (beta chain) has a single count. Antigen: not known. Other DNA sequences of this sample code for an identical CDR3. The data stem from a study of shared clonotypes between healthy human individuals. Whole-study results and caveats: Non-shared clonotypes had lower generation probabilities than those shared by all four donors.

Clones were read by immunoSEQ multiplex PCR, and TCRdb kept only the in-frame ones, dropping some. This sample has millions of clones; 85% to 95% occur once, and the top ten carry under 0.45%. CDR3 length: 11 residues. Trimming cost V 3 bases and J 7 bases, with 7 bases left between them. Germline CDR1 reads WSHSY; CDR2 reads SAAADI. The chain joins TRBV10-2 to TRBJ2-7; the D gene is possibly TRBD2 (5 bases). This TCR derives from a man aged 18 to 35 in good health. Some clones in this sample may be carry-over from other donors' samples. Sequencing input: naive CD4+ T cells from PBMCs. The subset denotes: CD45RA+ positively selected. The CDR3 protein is CASSDEGEQYF. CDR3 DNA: TGCGCCAGCAGTGACGAGGGAGAGCAGTACTTC.